A single sample is the source of the 18 T cell receptor beta chains below, sequenced in a study of response to subunit inactivated influenza vaccine. TCRdb fed the RT-PCR reads into MiXCR, producing one record per CDR3 protein. This sample has 500,000 to 550,000 distinct CDR3 sequences, with roughly 8.2% found just once. Sequencing used PBMCs from blood, obtained around 25 months after vaccination. These receptors originate from a man between 50 and 69 years old who received an inactivated influenza vaccine.

At least ten counts were recorded for this clonotype. The rearrangement uses TRBV5-1 and TRBJ1-2; 8 nucleotides agree with TRBD1. The germline V gene encodes CDR1 SGHRS and CDR2 YFSETQ. V gave up 0 bases and J gave up 5 bases; unmatched junction bases: 6. The length of the CDR3 is 15 residues. CDR3 nucleotide sequence: TGCGCCAGCAGCTTGGAGGGGACAGGTTCTTATGGCTACACCTTC. Translating gives CASSLEGTGSYGYTF. Full variable domain (remainder filled in from reference TRBV5-1 and TRBJ1-2): KAGVTQTPRYLIKTRGQQVTLSCSPISGHRSVSWYQQTPGQGLQFLFEYFSETQRNKGNFPGRFSGRQFSNSRSEMNVSTLELGDSALYLCASSLEGTGSYGYTFGSGTRLTVV.

The gene calls are TRBV5-1 and TRBJ1-2, with D uncertain. This CDR3 has 14 amino acids. Germline CDR1 SGHRS, CDR2 YFSETQ. The ends were cut back, 5 bases at V and 3 bases at J, with 14 bases in the middle. CDR3 DNA: TGCGCCAGCAGTCCTAGGGAGGCGGACTATGGCTACACCTTC. Amino acids: CASSPREADYGYTF.

In this sample, this clonotype turned up a few times. V is TRBV4-1 and J is TRBJ1-2; TRBD1 is a possible D gene (6 bases). This CDR3 has 15 amino acids. CDR1 MGHRA and CDR2 YSYEKL come from the germline V gene. Trimming removed 0 bases from V and 6 bases from J, with 14 bases in between. The CDR3 nucleotides are TGCGCCAGCAGCCAAGAGGGGGCCCCAGTCCATGGCTACACCTTC. This translates into CASSQEGAPVHGYTF.

This clonotype was detected only a few times. V gene TRBV5-1 combines with J gene TRBJ2-5, with D unclear. The germline CDR1 and CDR2 sequences are SGHRS and YFSETQ. V lost 0 bases and J lost 3, with 9 bases in between. The CDR3 loop spans 14 amino acids. As DNA, the CDR3 is TGCGCCAGCAGCTTGGGCCCACGGAAAGAGACCCAGTACTTC. Its protein is CASSLGPRKETQYF.

This clonotype was picked up many times. The chain uses TRBV5-1 and TRBJ2-3; the D gene is possibly TRBD1 (5 bases). V lost 5 bases and J lost 1, with 17 bases in between. Germline CDR1 is SGHRS and CDR2 is YFSETQ. This CDR3 spans 16 amino acids. The CDR3 is CASRIDSVSGTDTQYF. CDR3 DNA sequence: TGCGCCAGCAGAATAGACAGCGTCTCGGGCACAGATACGCAGTATTTT.

This clonotype has a count of ten or more. V usage is TRBV5-6 and J usage is TRBJ2-1; the D gene is possibly TRBD1 (5 bases). The germline V and J ends were trimmed by 4 bases and 0 bases, with 11 bases remaining between them. Germline V lookup: CDR1 SGHDT, CDR2 YYEEEE. This CDR3 contains 15 residues. The CDR3 protein is CASSKDTSSYNEQFF. As DNA, the CDR3 is TGTGCCAGCAGCAAGGACACCAGCTCCTACAATGAGCAGTTCTTC.

This clonotype showed up many times. The chain employs TRBV21-1 and TRBJ2-3. TRBV21-1 is recorded as a pseudogene. This CDR3 is built from 13 residues. CDR3: CASSKVASDTQYF. CDR3 sequence (DNA): TGTGCCAGCAGCAAGGTCGCGTCAGATACGCAGTATTTT.

Only a few counts were recorded for this clonotype. This rearrangement joins TRBV5-1 to TRBJ1-2; 7 positions match TRBD1. V shed 4 bases, J shed 4 bases, and the junction held 7 bases outside the gene matches. The CDR3 spans 14 residues. The germline V gene encodes CDR1 SGHRS and CDR2 YFSETQ. The chain's CDR3 is CASSNPGTAYGYTF. CDR3 DNA sequence: TGCGCCAGCAGCAACCCCGGGACAGCCTATGGCTACACCTTC.

This clonotype was counted at least ten times. Because the CDR3's place on the DNA is in doubt, the DNA is left out and the CDR3 is given as listed by TCRdb. The CDR3 protein is CSASAVLEKLTWGGEQYF. This chain joins TRBV20-1 and TRBJ2-7; the table's D call TRBD2 went unverified against the DNA. Germline V gives CDR1 DFQATT, CDR2 SNEGSKA (reference sequence). The CDR3 contains 18 residues when both ends are counted.

V gene TRBV20-1 combines with J gene TRBJ2-3; D is possibly TRBD2 (5 bases). This CDR3 is 12 amino acids long. The V end lost 8 bases, the J end lost 0 bases, and 9 bases lay between the germline ends. In germline, CDR1 is DFQATT, CDR2 SNEGSKA (reference sequence). CDR3 nucleotide sequence: TGCAGTCAAAGAGGGAGCACAGATACGCAGTATTTT. Amino acids: CSQRGSTDTQYF.

This clonotype showed up many times. The chain recombines TRBV27 with TRBJ1-5; D might be TRBD1 (5 bases). The CDR3 sequence is 15 residues long. The V end lost 6 bases, the J end lost 3 bases, and 15 bases lay between the germline ends. Germline V gives CDR1 MNHEY, CDR2 SMNVEV (reference sequence). CDR3 sequence: CASSPIRGDNQPQHF. The CDR3 DNA follows: TGTGCCAGCAGCCCAATCCGGGGGGACAATCAGCCCCAGCATTTT.

This CDR3 reads CASSPTRADSPLHF. The CDR3 region has the DNA TGTGCCAGCTCACCGACGCGGGCTGATTCACCCCTCCACTTT. V gene TRBV18 combines with J gene TRBJ1-6, with D uncertain. Germline loops: CDR1 KGHSH, CDR2 LQKENI. The CDR3 sequence is 14 residues long. V was trimmed by 3 bases and J by 8 bases, leaving 11 bases between them.

This clonotype has a count of ten or more. J is TRBJ1-1 and V is TRBV3-1; D not certain. This CDR3 has 16 amino acids. Trimming removed 2 bases from V and 1 base from J, with 14 bases in between. Germline values: CDR1 LGHDT, CDR2 YNNKEL (reference sequence). CDR3 coding DNA: TGTGCCAGCAGCCAACGAAAGACAAGCAAGAACACTGAAGCTTTCTTT. Encoded protein: CASSQRKTSKNTEAFF. Using reference TRBV3-1 and TRBJ1-1 for the parts outside the CDR3, the full variable domain is DTAVSQTPKYLVTQMGNDKSIKCEQNLGHDTMYWYKQDSKKFLKIMFSYNNKELIINETVPNRFSPKSPDKAHLNLHINSLELGDSAVYFCASSQRKTSKNTEAFFGQGTRLTVV.

This clonotype was recorded a few times. The DNA of the CDR3 is TGCGCCAGCAGCCCGTTGCAGGGAGCAACAGATACGCAGTATTTT. Translation: CASSPLQGATDTQYF. This chain uses TRBV4-1 with TRBJ2-3, with D perhaps assigned TRBD1 or TRBD2 (5 bases each). This CDR3 has 15 residues. Germline CDR1 is MGHRA and CDR2 is YSYEKL. V was cut by 4 bases and J by 3 bases, with 14 bases left in between.

The rearrangement joins TRBV27 to TRBJ2-7; D is unclear. Germline V lookup: CDR1 MNHEY, CDR2 SMNVEV (reference sequence). CDR3 length: 14 amino acids. With 0 bases removed from V and 3 bases from J, the gap between germline ends came to 9 bases. The CDR3 sequence is CASSLSWAHYEQYF. The CDR3 DNA sequence: TGTGCCAGCAGTTTATCTTGGGCCCACTACGAGCAGTACTTC.

Note on this clonotype: The conserved final phenylalanine or tryptophan is absent from the CDR3, which likely points to a read error. The rearrangement joins TRBV5-1 to TRBJ1-1, with TRBD1 identical over 7 bases. The germline V gene encodes CDR1 SGHRS and CDR2 YFSETQ. The ends lost 3 bases at V and 8 bases at J; junction bases unmatched: 13. CDR3 length equals 15 residues. The CDR3, as DNA: TGCGCCAGCAGCTGGGGCGGGGGTCCGGGACAGGAAGCTTTCTCT. Its translation: CASSWGGGPGQEAFS.

This clonotype has ten or more counts. This rearrangement joins TRBV3-1 to TRBJ2-5; 8 nucleotides align to TRBD1. There are 15 residues in the CDR3. The germline V gene encodes CDR1 LGHDT and CDR2 YNNKEL (reference sequence). V shed 4 bases, J shed 5 bases, and the junction held 9 bases outside the gene matches. The CDR3 protein is CASSLILDRVETQYF. CDR3 DNA: TGTGCCAGCAGCCTAATCCTGGACAGGGTCGAGACCCAGTACTTC.

This clonotype was seen a handful of times. The chain recombines TRBV20-1 with TRBJ1-1, with D possibly matching TRBD1 (6 bases). Per the germline V gene, CDR1 is DFQATT and CDR2 is SNEGSKA (reference sequence). This CDR3 is built from 13 residues. Trimming left V 6 bases short and J 0 bases short, with 11 bases between. The CDR3 DNA is TGCAGTGCAAAGGGGACATTGAACACTGAAGCTTTCTTT. It yields the protein CSAKGTLNTEAFF.